This paragraph covers one TCR beta chain sequence. Time point given: second of two post-therapy site-matched biopsies about two months apart. The CDR3 is 14 amino acids. Germline-derived CDR1 and CDR2 are LNHNV and YYDKDF (reference sequence). V was shortened by 2 bases and J by 4 bases, with 11 bases between the two germline ends. Only in-frame clones appear in the TCRdb table, and some are missing; sequencing was by immunoSEQ multiplex PCR. The sample consists of 7,000 to 10,000 clones, 62% of them appearing once. The data stem from a study of T cells in tumors after PD-1 blockade. The wider study: No patient had prior checkpoint blockade, systemic immunosuppression, or radiotherapy within 4 weeks.

The starting material was tumor tissue, obtained after anti-PD-1 treatment. The chain joins TRBV15 to TRBJ2-5; D uncertain. The sequence came from a human donor with basal cell carcinoma. The CDR3 bases are TGTGCCACCAGCAGACTGGGGATTCGAGAGACCCAGTACTTC. It yields the protein CATSRLGIRETQYF.